The rows below give T cell receptor beta chains drawn from one sample of a study of T-cell reconstitution after alpha-beta-depleted transplantation in children. A single record per CDR3 protein comes from TCRdb applying MiXCR to the PCR reads. The data show approximately 400,000 distinct CDR3 sequences, with 11% seen just once and 4.5% to 6% held by the top ten. Sample: PBMCs from the stem cell graft donor, taken from the stem cell graft. Receptors were obtained from a human donor who donated a stem cell graft to a child with acute myeloid leukemia. CDR3s include the opening cysteine and the closing phenylalanine or tryptophan. Rows give clone size only sometimes, using once, few, many, or a class for an expanded clone.

abundance	len	v_gene	j_gene	CDR3aa
many	15	TRBV20-1	TRBJ2-2	CSARVATFNTGELFF
NA	14	TRBV7-8	TRBJ1-1	CASSPRIQVTEAFF
few	16	TRBV20-1	TRBJ1-6	CSARNGGGSYNSPLHF
few	17	TRBV11-2	TRBJ2-1	CASSRGPSGRAYNEQFF
few	15	TRBV4-3	TRBJ2-1	CASSQESGGDNEQFF
NA	16	TRBV9	TRBJ2-3	CASSAGRPGGSDTQYF
many	15	TRBV7-2	TRBJ2-7	CATKGDSGTSYEQYF
NA	15	TRBV5-5	TRBJ2-3	CASSPSSGRPDTQYF
NA	12	TRBV29-1	TRBJ1-4	CSVQPTGEKLFF
many	13	TRBV20-1	TRBJ1-5	CSARDTGTQPQHF
many	14	TRBV5-1	TRBJ2-7	CASRSGTHSYEQYF
few	14	TRBV5-1	TRBJ2-1	CASTGGGSYNEQFF
NA	13	TRBV20-1	TRBJ2-1	CSAPGQGFNEQFF
few	13	TRBV9	TRBJ2-3	CASTAMGTDTQYF
many	13	TRBV7-3	TRBJ1-1	CASSWSRNTEAFF
NA	18	TRBV4-2	TRBJ2-7	CASSQGLAGELNSYEQYF
many	12	TRBV5-1	TRBJ2-5	CASSVRGETQYF
few	12	TRBV29-1	TRBJ2-1	CTGGQSQSEQFF
NA	12	TRBV20-1	TRBJ2-1	CSFHGGINEQFF
NA	16	TRBV11-2	TRBJ2-1	CASSGLGQGAYNEQFF
NA	14	TRBV5-1	TRBJ1-2	CASSLVSYPYGYTF
NA	16	TRBV18	TRBJ2-4	CASSPDHGGSKNIQYF
NA	16	TRBV2	TRBJ1-5	CASSEWGSYSNKPQHF
many	15	TRBV10-3	TRBJ2-5	CAIRRSGLSQETQYF
NA	18	TRBV4-1	TRBJ2-2	CASSQVIGRGQDTGELFF
many	15	TRBV5-1	TRBJ2-1	CASSLAQGGSDEQFF
NA	18	TRBV2	TRBJ2-3	CTSSRTSGGSSSTDTQYF
many	16	TRBV25-1	TRBJ2-5	CASTTEGLAAIPTQYF
few	14	TRBV6-1	TRBJ2-2	CASSTPDKTGELFF
few	17	TRBV20-1	TRBJ2-3	CSAPETSQYVGTDTQYF
many	16	TRBV4-1	TRBJ2-2	CASSPSGTGATGELFF
NA	13	TRBV10-3	TRBJ2-3	CAIRSEATDTQYF
NA	18	TRBV27	TRBJ2-7	CASSRLLGGPSGSYEQYF
few	15	TRBV20-1	TRBJ2-3	CSARSLAGVTDTQYF
NA	15	TRBV27	TRBJ2-4	CASSLSGQGRNIQYF
few	13	TRBV29-1	TRBJ2-5	CSVGKGAGETQYF
few	20	TRBV5-1	TRBJ1-2	CASSHRGFGDRDDHNYGYTF
few	14	TRBV19	TRBJ2-2	CASSTGTGTGELFF
NA	14	TRBV3-1	TRBJ1-2	CASSHLTGGYGYTF
NA	13	TRBV12-3/TRBV12-4	TRBJ2-3	CASSKDSENTQYF
few	12	TRBV3-1	TRBJ2-7	CASSRPLGEQYF
few	11	TRBV20-1	TRBJ1-1	CSARGPAEAFF
few	14	TRBV5-1	TRBJ2-5	CASMTGGNQETQYF
NA	13	TRBV10-3	TRBJ1-2	CAIRGRDLNGYTF
many	18	TRBV5-6	TRBJ1-3	CASSLRIVGVDSGNTIYF
NA	14	TRBV10-2	TRBJ2-5	CASYRDRAQETQYF
many	16	TRBV20-1	TRBJ2-1	CSARESSKSSYNEQFF
few	13	TRBV10-1	TRBJ2-4	CASSWDRENIQYF
few	11	TRBV20-1	TRBJ2-1	CSAHDSLEQFF